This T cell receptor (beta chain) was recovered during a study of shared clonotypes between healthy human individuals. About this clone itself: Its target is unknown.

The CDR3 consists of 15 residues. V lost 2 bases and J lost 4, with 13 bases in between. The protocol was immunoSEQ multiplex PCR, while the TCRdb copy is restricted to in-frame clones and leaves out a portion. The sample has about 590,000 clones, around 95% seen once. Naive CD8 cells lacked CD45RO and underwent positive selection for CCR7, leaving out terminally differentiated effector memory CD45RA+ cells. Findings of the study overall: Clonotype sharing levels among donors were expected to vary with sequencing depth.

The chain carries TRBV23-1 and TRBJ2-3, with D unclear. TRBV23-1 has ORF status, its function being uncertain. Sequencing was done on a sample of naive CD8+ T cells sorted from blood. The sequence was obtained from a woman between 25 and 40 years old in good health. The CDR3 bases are TGCGCCAGCAGTCAAGAGAACACCGTCTCAGATACGCAGTATTTT. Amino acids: CASSQENTVSDTQYF.